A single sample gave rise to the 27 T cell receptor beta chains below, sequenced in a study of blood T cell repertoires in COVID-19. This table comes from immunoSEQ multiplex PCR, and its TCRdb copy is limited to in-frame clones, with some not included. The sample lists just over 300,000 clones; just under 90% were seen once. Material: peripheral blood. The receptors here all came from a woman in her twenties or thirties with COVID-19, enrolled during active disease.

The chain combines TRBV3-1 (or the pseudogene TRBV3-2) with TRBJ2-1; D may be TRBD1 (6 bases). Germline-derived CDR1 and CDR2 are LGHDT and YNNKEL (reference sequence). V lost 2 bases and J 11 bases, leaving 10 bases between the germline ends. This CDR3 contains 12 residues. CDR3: CASSQIQGQQFF. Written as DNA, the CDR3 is TGTGCCAGCAGCCAAATACAGGGTCAGCAGTTCTTC.

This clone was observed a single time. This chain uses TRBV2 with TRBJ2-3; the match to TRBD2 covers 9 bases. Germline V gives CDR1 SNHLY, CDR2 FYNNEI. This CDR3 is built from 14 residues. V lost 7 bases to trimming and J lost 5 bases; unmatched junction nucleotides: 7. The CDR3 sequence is CASNPSGEEDTQYF. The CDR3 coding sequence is TGTGCCAGCAATCCTAGCGGGGAGGAAGATACGCAGTATTTT.

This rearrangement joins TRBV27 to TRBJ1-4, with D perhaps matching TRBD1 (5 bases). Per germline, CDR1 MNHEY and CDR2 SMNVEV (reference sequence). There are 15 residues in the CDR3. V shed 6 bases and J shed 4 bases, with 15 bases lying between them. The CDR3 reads CASSMGGRLNEKLFF. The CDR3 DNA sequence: TGTGCCAGCAGCATGGGGGGACGGCTTAATGAAAAACTGTTTTTT.

DNA of the CDR3: TGTGCCAGCAGCTTAGATCCGACAGGGGCACGCGGCTACACCTTC. Its protein product is CASSLDPTGARGYTF. This rearrangement joins TRBV11-3 to TRBJ1-2, with 8 bases aligning to TRBD1. Germline assignment: CDR1 SGHNT and CDR2 YENEEA. With V trimmed by 0 bases and J by 8 bases, 8 bases remained unmatched. The CDR3 totals 15 residues.

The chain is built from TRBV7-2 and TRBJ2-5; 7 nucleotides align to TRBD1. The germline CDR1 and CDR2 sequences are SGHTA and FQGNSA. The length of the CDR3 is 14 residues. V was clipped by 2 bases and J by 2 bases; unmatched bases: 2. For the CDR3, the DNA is TGTGCCAGCAGCTTAAGGGACAGTCAAGAGACCCAGTACTTC. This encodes CASSLRDSQETQYF.

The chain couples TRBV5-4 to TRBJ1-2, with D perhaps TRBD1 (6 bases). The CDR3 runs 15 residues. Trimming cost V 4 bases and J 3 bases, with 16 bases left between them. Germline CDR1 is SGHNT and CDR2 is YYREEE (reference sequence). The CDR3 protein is CASSHPNDRHYGYTF. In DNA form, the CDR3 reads TGTGCCAGCAGCCACCCTAATGACAGGCACTATGGCTACACCTTC. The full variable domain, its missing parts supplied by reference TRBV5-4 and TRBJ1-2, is ETGVTQSPTHLIKTRGQQVTLRCSSQSGHNTVSWYQQALGQGPQFIFQYYREEENGRGNFPPRFSGLQFPNYSSELNVNALELDDSALYLCASSHPNDRHYGYTFGSGTRLTVV.

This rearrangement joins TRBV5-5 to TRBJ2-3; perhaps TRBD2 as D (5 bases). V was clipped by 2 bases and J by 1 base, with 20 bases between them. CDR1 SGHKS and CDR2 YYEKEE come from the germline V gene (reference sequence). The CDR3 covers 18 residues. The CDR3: CASSFLPEVARGTDTQYF. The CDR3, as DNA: TGTGCCAGCAGCTTTCTTCCGGAGGTAGCCCGGGGCACAGATACGCAGTATTTT. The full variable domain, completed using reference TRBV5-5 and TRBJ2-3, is DAGVTQSPTHLIKTRGQQVTLRCSPISGHKSVSWYQQVLGQGPQFIFQYYEKEERGRGNFPDRFSARQFPNYSSELNVNALLLGDSALYLCASSFLPEVARGTDTQYFGPGTRLTVL.

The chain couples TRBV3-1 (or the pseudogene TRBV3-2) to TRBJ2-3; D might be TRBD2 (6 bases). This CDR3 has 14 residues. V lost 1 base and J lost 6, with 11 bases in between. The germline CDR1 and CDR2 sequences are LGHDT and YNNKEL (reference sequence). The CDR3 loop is CASSQVRRADTQYF. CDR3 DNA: TGTGCCAGCAGCCAAGTTAGGAGGGCGGATACGCAGTATTTT.

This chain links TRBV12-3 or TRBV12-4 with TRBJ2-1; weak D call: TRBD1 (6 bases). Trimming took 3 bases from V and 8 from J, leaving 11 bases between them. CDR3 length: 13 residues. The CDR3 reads CASSLVGADEQFF. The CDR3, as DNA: TGTGCCAGCAGTTTGGTGGGGGCGGATGAGCAGTTCTTC.

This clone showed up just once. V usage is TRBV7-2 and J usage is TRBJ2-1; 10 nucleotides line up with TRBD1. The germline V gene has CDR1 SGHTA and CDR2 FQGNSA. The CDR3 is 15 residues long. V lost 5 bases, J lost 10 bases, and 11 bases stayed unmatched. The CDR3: CASSPQRDRGGEQFF. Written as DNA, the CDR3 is TGTGCCAGCAGCCCGCAGCGGGACAGGGGAGGGGAGCAGTTCTTC.

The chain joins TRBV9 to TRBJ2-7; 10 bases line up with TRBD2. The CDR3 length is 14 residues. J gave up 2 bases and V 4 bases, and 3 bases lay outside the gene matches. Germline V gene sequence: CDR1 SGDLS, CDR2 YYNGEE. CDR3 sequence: CASSPSGGAYEQYF. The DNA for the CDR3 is TGTGCCAGCAGCCCCAGCGGGGGGGCCTACGAGCAGTACTTC.

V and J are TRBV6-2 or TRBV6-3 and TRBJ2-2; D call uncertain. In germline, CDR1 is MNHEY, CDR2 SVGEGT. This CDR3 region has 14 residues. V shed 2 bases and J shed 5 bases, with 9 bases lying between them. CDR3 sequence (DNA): TGTGCCAGCAGTTACGCGACATCAACCGGGGAGCTGTTTTTT. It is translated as CASSYATSTGELFF.

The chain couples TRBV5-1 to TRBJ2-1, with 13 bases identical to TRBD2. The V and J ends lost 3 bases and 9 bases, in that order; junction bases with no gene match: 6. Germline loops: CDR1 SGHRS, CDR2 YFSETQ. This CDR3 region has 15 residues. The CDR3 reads CASSSLAGGLGEQFF. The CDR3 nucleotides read TGCGCCAGCAGCTCACTAGCGGGGGGGCTGGGTGAGCAGTTCTTC.

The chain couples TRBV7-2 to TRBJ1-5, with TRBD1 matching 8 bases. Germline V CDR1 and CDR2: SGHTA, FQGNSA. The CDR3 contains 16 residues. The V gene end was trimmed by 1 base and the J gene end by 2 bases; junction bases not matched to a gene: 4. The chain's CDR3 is CASSLGGQDRNQPQHF. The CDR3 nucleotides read TGTGCCAGCAGCTTAGGGGGACAGGACCGCAATCAGCCCCAGCATTTT.

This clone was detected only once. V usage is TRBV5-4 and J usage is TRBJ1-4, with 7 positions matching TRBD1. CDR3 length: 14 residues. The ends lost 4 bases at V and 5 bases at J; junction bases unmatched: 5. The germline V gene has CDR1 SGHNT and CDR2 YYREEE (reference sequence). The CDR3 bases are TGTGCCAGCAGCGCGGGACAGACAAATGAAAAACTGTTTTTT. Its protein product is CASSAGQTNEKLFF.

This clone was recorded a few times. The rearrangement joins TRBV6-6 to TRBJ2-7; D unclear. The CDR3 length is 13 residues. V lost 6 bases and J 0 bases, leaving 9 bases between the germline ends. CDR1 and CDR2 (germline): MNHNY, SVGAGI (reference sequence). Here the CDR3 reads CASSQLSSYEQYF. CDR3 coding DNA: TGTGCCAGCAGCCAACTGAGCTCCTACGAGCAGTACTTC.

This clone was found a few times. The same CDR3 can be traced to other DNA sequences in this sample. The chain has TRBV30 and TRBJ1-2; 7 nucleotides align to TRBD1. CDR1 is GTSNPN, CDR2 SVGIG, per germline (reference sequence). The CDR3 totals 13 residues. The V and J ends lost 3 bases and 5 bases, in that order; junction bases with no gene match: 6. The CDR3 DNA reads TGTGCCTGGAGCCGGGACAGACCTTATGGCTACACCTTC. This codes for CAWSRDRPYGYTF.

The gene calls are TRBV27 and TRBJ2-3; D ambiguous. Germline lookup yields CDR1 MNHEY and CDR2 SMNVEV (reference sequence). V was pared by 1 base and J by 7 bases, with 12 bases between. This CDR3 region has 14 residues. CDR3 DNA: TGTGCCAGCAGTTTATTTGGCGGTGAAAATACGCAGTATTTT. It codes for CASSLFGGENTQYF.

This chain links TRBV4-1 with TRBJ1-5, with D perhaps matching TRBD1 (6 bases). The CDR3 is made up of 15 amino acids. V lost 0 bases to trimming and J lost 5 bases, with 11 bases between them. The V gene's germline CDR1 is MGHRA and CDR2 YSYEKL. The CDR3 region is CASSQEQQGYQPQHF. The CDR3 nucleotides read TGCGCCAGCAGCCAAGAGCAACAGGGATATCAGCCCCAGCATTTT.

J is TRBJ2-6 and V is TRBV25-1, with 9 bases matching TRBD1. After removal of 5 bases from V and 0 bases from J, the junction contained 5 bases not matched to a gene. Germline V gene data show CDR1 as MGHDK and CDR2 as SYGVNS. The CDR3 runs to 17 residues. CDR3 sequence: CASSQGQGSSGANVLTF. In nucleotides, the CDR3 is TGTGCCAGCAGTCAGGGACAGGGAAGCTCTGGGGCCAACGTCCTGACTTTC.

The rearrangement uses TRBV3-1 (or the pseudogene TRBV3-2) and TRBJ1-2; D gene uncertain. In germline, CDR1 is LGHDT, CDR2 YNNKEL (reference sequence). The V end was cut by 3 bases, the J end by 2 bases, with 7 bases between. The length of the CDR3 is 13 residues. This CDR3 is CASSHKRNYGYTF. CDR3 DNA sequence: TGTGCCAGCAGCCATAAGCGCAACTATGGCTACACCTTC.

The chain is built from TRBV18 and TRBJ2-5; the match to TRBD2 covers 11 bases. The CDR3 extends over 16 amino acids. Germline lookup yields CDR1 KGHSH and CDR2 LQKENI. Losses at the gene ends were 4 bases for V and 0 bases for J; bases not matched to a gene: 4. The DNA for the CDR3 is TGTGCCAGCTCACTAACTAGCGGGGGCAACCAAGAGACCCAGTACTTC. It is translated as CASSLTSGGNQETQYF. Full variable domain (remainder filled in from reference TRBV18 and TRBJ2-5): NAGVMQNPRHLVRRRGQEARLRCSPMKGHSHVYWYRQLPEEGLKFMVYLQKENIIDESGMPKERFSAEFPKEGPSILRIQQVVRGDSAAYFCASSLTSGGNQETQYFGPGTRLLVL.

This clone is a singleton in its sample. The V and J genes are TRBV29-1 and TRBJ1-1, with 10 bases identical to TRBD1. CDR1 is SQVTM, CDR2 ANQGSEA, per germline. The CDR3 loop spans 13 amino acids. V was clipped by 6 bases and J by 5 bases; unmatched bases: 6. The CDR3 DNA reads TGCAGCGTCCGGACAGGGGGGCGGACTGAAGCTTTCTTT. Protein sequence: CSVRTGGRTEAFF. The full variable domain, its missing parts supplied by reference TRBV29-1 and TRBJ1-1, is SAVISQKPSRDICQRGTSLTIQCQVDSQVTMMFWYRQQPGQSLTLIATANQGSEATYESGFVIDKFPISRPNLTFSTLTVSNMSPEDSSIYLCSVRTGGRTEAFFGQGTRLTVV.

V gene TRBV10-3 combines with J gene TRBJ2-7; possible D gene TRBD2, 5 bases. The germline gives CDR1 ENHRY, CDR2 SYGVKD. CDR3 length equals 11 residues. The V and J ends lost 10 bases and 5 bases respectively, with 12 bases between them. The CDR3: CATSPGNEQYV. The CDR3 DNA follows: TGTGCCACCTCCCCGGGAAACGAGCAGTACGTC.

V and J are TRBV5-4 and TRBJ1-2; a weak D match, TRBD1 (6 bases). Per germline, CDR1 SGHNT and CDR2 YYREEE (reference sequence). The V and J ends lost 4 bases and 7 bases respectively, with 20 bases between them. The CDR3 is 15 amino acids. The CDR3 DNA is TGTGCCAGCAGCGATAACCGGGGGGGGGCGCTTGGCTACACCTTC. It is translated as CASSDNRGGALGYTF.

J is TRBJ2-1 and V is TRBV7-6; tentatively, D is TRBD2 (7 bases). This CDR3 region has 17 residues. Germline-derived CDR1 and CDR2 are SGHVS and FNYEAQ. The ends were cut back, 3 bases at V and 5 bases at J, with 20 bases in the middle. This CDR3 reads CASSFWCGGGGDNEQFF. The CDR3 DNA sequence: TGTGCCAGCAGCTTCTGGTGTGGGGGAGGGGGTGACAATGAGCAGTTCTTC.

This CDR3 reads CASSLGAQANTGELFF. CDR3 in DNA: TGCGCCAGCAGCTTGGGGGCGCAGGCGAACACCGGGGAGCTGTTTTTT. The chain is built from TRBV5-1 and TRBJ2-2; D remains unclear. Between the trimmed V and J ends, which lost 0 bases and 0 bases, there was a span of 9 bases. The germline V gene has CDR1 SGHRS and CDR2 YFSETQ. CDR3 length: 16 amino acids.